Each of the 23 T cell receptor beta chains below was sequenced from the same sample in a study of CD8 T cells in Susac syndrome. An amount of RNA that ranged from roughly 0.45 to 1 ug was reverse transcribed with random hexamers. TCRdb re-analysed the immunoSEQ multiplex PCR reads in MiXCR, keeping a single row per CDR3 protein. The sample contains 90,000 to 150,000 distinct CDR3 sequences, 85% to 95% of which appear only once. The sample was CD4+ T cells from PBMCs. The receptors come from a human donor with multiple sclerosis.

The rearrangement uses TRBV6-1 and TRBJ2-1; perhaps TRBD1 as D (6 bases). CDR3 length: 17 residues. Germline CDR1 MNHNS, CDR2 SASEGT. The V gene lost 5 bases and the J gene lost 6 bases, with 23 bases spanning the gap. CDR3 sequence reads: CASSPGQGYSLGNEQFF. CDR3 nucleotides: TGTGCCAGCAGTCCGGGACAAGGCTACAGTCTGGGCAATGAGCAGTTCTTC.

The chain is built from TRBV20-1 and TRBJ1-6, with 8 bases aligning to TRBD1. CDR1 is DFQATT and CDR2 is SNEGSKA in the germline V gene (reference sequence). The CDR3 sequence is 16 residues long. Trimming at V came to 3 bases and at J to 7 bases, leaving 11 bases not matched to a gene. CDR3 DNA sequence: TGCAGTGCTAGGGACCCCGCACAGGGGGTAAATTCACCCCTCCACTTT. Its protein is CSARDPAQGVNSPLHF.

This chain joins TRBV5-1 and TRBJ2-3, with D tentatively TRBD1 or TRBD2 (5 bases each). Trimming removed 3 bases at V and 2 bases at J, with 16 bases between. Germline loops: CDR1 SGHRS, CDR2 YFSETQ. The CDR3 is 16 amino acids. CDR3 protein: CASSSGPKGLTDTQYF. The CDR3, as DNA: TGCGCCAGCAGCTCGGGACCTAAGGGCCTCACAGATACGCAGTATTTT.

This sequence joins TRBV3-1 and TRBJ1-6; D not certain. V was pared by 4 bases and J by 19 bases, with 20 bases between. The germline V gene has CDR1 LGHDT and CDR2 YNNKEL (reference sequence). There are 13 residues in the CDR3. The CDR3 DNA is TGTGCCAGCAGCCCTACCCTCGGACCGGGCCTTCACTTT. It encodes CASSPTLGPGLHF.

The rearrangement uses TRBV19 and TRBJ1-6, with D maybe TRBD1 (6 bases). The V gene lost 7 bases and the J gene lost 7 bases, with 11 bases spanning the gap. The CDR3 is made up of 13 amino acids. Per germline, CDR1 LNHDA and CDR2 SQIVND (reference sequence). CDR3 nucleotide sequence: TGTGCCAGTATGGACAGCCTAAATTCACCCCTCCACTTT. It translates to CASMDSLNSPLHF.

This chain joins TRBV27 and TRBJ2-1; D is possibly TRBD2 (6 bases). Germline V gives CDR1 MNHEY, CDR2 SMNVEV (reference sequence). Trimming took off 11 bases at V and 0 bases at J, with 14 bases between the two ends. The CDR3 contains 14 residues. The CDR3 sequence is CASRDSSSYNEQFF. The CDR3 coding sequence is TGTGCCTCCCGGGACTCAAGCTCCTACAATGAGCAGTTCTTC.

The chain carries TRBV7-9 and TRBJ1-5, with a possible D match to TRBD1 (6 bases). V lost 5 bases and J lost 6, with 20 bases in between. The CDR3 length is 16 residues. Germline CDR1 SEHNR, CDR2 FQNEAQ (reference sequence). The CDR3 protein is CASSPGSGAGGQPQHF. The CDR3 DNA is TGTGCCAGCAGCCCTGGTTCGGGGGCGGGAGGTCAGCCCCAGCATTTT.

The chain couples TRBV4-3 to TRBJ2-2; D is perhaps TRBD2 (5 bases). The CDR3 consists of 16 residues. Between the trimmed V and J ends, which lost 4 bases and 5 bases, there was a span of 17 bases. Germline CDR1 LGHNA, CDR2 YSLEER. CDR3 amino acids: CASSPSPSRGTGELFF. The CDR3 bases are TGCGCCAGCAGCCCCTCCCCGAGTCGGGGAACCGGGGAGCTGTTTTTT.

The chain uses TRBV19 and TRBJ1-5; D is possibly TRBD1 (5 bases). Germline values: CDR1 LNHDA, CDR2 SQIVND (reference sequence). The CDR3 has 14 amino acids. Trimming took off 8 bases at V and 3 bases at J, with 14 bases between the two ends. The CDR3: CASSTPGANQPQHF. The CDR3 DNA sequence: TGTGCCAGTTCCACCCCCGGGGCCAATCAGCCCCAGCATTTT.

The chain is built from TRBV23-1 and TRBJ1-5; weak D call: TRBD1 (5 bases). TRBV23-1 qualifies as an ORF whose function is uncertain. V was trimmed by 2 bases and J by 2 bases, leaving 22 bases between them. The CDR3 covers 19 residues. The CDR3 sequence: CASSQMVRQTREGNQPQHF. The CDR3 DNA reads TGCGCCAGCAGTCAAATGGTCCGACAGACCCGGGAGGGCAATCAGCCCCAGCATTTT.

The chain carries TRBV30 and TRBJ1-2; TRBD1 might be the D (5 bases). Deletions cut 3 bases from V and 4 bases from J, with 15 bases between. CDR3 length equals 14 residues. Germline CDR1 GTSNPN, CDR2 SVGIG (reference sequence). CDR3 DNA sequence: TGTGCCTGGAGGCTCAGGGAAACCTTCTATGGCTACACCTTC. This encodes CAWRLRETFYGYTF.

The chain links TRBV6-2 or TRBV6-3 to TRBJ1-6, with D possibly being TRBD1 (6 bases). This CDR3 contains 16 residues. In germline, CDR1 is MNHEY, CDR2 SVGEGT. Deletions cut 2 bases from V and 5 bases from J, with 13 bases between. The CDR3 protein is CASSYRNAGDNSPLHF. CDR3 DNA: TGTGCCAGCAGTTACCGGAACGCAGGGGATAATTCACCCCTCCACTTT.

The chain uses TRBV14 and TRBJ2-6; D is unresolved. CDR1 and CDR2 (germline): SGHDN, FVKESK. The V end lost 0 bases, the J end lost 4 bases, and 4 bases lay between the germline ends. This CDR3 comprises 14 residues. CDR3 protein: CASSQDRGANVLTF. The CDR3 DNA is TGTGCCAGCAGCCAAGATCGGGGGGCCAACGTCCTGACTTTC.

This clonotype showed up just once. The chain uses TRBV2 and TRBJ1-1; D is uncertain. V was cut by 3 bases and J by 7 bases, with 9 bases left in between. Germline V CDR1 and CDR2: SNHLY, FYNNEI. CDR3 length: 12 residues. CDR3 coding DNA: TGTGCCAGCAGTGATACCCGGGTTGAAGCTTTCTTT. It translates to CASSDTRVEAFF.

CDR3 nucleotides: TGCAGTGCCCCAATCCAACTAGAGACCCAGTACTTC. The encoded protein is CSAPIQLETQYF. The genes are TRBV20-1 and TRBJ2-5; D is undetermined. V lost 6 bases and J 4 bases, leaving 12 bases between the germline ends. The germline V gene has CDR1 DFQATT and CDR2 SNEGSKA (reference sequence). This CDR3 spans 12 amino acids.

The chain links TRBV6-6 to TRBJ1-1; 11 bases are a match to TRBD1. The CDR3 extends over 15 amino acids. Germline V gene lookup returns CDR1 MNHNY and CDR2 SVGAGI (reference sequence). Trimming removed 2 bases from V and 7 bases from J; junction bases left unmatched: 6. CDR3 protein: CASSYRGDRGSEAFF. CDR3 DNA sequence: TGTGCCAGCAGTTACAGAGGGGACAGGGGGAGTGAAGCTTTCTTT.

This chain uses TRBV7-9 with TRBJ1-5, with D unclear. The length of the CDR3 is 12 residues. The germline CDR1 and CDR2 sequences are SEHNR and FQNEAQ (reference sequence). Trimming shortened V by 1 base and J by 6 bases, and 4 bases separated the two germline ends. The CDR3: CASSLVAQPQHF. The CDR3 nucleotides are TGTGCCAGCAGCTTAGTGGCTCAGCCCCAGCATTTT.

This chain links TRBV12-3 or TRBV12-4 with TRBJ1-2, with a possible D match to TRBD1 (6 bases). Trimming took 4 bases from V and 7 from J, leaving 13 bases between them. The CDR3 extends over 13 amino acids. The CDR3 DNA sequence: TGTGCCAGCAGTTGGATGGGGGCAACTGGCTACACCTTC. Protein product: CASSWMGATGYTF.

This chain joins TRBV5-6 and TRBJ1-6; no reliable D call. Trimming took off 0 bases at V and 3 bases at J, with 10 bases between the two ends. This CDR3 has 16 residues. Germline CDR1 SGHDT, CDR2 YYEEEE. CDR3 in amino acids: CASSLAKGLYNSPLHF. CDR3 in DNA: TGTGCCAGCAGCTTGGCCAAAGGGCTCTATAATTCACCCCTCCACTTT.

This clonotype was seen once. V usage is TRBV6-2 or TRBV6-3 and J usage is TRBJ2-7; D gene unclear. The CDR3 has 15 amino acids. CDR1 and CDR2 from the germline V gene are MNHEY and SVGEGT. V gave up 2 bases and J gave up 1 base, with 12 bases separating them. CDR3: CASSYLGSDSYEQYF. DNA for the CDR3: TGTGCCAGCAGTTACCTTGGCAGCGATTCCTACGAGCAGTACTTC.

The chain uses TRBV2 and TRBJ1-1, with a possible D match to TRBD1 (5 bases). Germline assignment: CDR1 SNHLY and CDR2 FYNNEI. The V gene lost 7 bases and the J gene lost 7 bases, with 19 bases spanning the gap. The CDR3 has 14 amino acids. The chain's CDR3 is CASTRKGYNIEAFF. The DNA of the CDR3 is TGTGCCAGCACTCGTAAGGGGTATAATATTGAAGCTTTCTTT.

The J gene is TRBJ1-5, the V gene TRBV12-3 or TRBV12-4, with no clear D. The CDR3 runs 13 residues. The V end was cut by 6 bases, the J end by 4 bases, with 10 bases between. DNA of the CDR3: TGTGCCAGCAGGGTAGGAACAAATCAGCCCCAGCATTTT. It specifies CASRVGTNQPQHF.

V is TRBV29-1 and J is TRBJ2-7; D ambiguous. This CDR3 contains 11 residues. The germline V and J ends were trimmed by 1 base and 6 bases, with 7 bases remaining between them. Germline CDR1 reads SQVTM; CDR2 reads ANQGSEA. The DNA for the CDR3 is TGCAGCGTTGAAGTTGTGACCGAGCAGTACTTC. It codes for CSVEVVTEQYF.